The 6 T cell receptor beta chains listed next were all sequenced from one sample in a study of post-analysis software for immune sequencing data. Antigens of these TCRs are unknown. Built from TCR beta cDNA, the libraries had unique molecular identifiers in them. TCRdb reprocessed the PCR reads with MiXCR, giving one entry per CDR3 protein. This sample has roughly 700,000 distinct CDR3 sequences, with around 27% found just once. Study-wide results and limits: Elevated frequency relative to controls characterized roughly five TRBV segments in patients, TRBV5-6, TRBV5-1 and TRBV20-1 among them.

Input material: blood. These receptors all come from a girl between 10 and 17 years old with multiple sclerosis.

This clonotype appeared a few times. This sequence joins TRBV5-1 and TRBJ2-7; D might be TRBD1 (6 bases). The V end lost 4 bases, the J end lost 7 bases, and 18 bases lay between the germline ends. Germline V gene lookup returns CDR1 SGHRS and CDR2 YFSETQ. The CDR3 consists of 14 residues. The CDR3 nucleotides read TGCGCCAGCAGCCAGCAGGGGCCGATGGGGGAGCAGTACTTC. Translated: CASSQQGPMGEQYF.

Many counts were recorded for this clonotype. The chain recombines TRBV7-2 with TRBJ1-2; 12 bases match TRBD1. The V gene end was trimmed by 4 bases and the J gene end by 8 bases; junction bases not matched to a gene: 5. This CDR3 comprises 14 residues. Germline-derived CDR1 and CDR2 are SGHTA and FQGNSA. CDR3 DNA sequence: TGTGCCAGCAGCTGGGACAGGGGGCCCTTGGGCTACACCTTC. This encodes CASSWDRGPLGYTF.

The chain's CDR3 is CSARDRVFPNSPLHF. DNA for the CDR3: TGCAGTGCCAGGGACAGGGTATTCCCTAATTCACCCCTCCACTTT. The chain couples TRBV20-1 to TRBJ1-6; TRBD1 aligns across 9 bases. Germline-derived CDR1 and CDR2 are DFQATT and SNEGSKA (reference sequence). CDR3 length: 15 residues. The V and J ends lost 6 bases and 6 bases, in that order; junction bases with no gene match: 9.

This clonotype was detected once. The CDR3 region has the DNA TGTGCCATTGAGGCAGGGGACTACAATGAGCAGTTCTTC. It yields the protein CAIEAGDYNEQFF. The chain couples TRBV10-3 to TRBJ2-1; a possible D gene is TRBD1 (6 bases). Trimming shortened V by 9 bases and J by 3 bases, and 12 bases separated the two germline ends. CDR1 and CDR2 (germline): ENHRY, SYGVKD. The CDR3 has 13 residues.

On this clonotype: It may be a read error: a sequence one base away is much more abundant. V usage is TRBV9 and J usage is TRBJ2-7, with D possibly being TRBD1 (6 bases). The CDR3 totals 16 residues. Looked up from germline, CDR1 is SGDLS and CDR2 is YYNGEE. As DNA, the CDR3 is TGTGCCAGCAGCCCCCAGGGGCGGGTACTCTCCTACGAGCGGTACTTC. Translated, it gives CASSPQGRVLSYERYF.

The chain carries TRBV20-1 and TRBJ1-4, with unresolved D. Trimming took 5 bases from V and 0 from J, leaving 16 bases between them. Germline values: CDR1 DFQATT, CDR2 SNEGSKA (reference sequence). CDR3 length: 16 amino acids. CDR3: CSAPVPAFATNEKLFF. The CDR3 nucleotides read TGCAGTGCTCCCGTCCCGGCGTTCGCAACTAATGAAAAACTGTTTTTT.